These 21 T cell receptor beta chains share one sample of origin, sequenced in a study of OX40 agonist ivuxolimab in advanced cancers. Clones were sequenced by immunoSEQ multiplex PCR, and TCRdb holds only the in-frame ones, with some missing. The sample yields around 62,000 clones, about three quarters seen once. The input for sequencing was CD4+ or CD8+ T cells sorted from blood, taken in a trial of the OX40 agonist ivuxolimab. The receptors were sampled from an adult with an advanced solid tumor such as melanoma, head and neck, liver or kidney cancer.

The CDR3 DNA follows: TGTGCCAGCAGTTACTCGGGACAGTTCTTTGAAAAACTGTTTTTT. Translating it yields CASSYSGQFFEKLFF. The chain carries TRBV6-5 and TRBJ1-4, with TRBD1 identical over 7 bases. Trimming cost V 0 bases and J 7 bases; bases outside gene matches: 5. Germline values: CDR1 MNHEY, CDR2 SVGAGI. CDR3 size: 15 residues.

This chain joins TRBV29-1 and TRBJ2-7, with D perhaps TRBD1 or TRBD2 (6 bases each). Germline V CDR1 and CDR2: SQVTM, ANQGSEA. Trimming removed 0 bases from V and 4 bases from J, with 19 bases in between. The CDR3 loop spans 16 amino acids. The CDR3 DNA follows: TGCAGCGTTGAAGACGGCGGGTGGAGGGGGTCATACGAGCAGTACTTC. Amino acids: CSVEDGGWRGSYEQYF.

This rearrangement joins TRBV19 to TRBJ1-4; D unresolved. The CDR3 is made up of 13 amino acids. Germline loops: CDR1 LNHDA, CDR2 SQIVND (reference sequence). Trimming pared 7 bases from V and 8 bases from J, leaving 14 bases between. As DNA, the CDR3 is TGTGCCAGTAATCCCGGGCCCCGCGAAAAACTGTTTTTT. Protein: CASNPGPREKLFF. Supplemented by reference TRBV19 and TRBJ1-4, the full variable domain reads DGGITQSPKYLFRKEGQNVTLSCEQNLNHDAMYWYRQDPGQGLRLIYYSQIVNDFQKGDIAEGYSVSREKKESFPLTVTSAQKNPTAFYLCASNPGPREKLFFGSGTQLSVL.

V gene TRBV5-1 combines with J gene TRBJ1-1, with D possibly matching TRBD1 (5 bases). The V gene lost 0 bases and the J gene lost 0 bases, with 9 bases spanning the gap. In germline, CDR1 is SGHRS, CDR2 YFSETQ. This CDR3 comprises 15 residues. The CDR3 region is CASSLDGGMNTEAFF. For the CDR3, the DNA is TGCGCCAGCAGCTTGGACGGGGGTATGAACACTGAAGCTTTCTTT.

The chain recombines TRBV5-1 with TRBJ2-5; TRBD1 matches at 10 bases. V lost 3 bases, J lost 5 bases, and 19 bases stayed unmatched. The CDR3 loop spans 19 amino acids. Germline CDR1 reads SGHRS; CDR2 reads YFSETQ. CDR3 region: CASSSGQGTTDFGAETQYF. In DNA, the CDR3 is TGCGCCAGCAGCTCGGGACAGGGGACGACAGATTTTGGGGCCGAGACCCAGTACTTC.

The genes are TRBV30 and TRBJ2-1; D is ambiguous. V was clipped by 2 bases and J by 6 bases, with 14 bases between them. Germline lookup yields CDR1 GTSNPN and CDR2 SVGIG (reference sequence). This CDR3 has 14 amino acids. The CDR3 region is CAWSMWPASNEQFF. The CDR3 DNA follows: TGTGCCTGGAGTATGTGGCCCGCTAGCAATGAGCAGTTCTTC.

This chain connects TRBV29-1 to TRBJ2-5; 11 nucleotides agree with TRBD2. Germline loops: CDR1 SQVTM, CDR2 ANQGSEA. There are 12 residues in the CDR3. J was trimmed by 5 bases and V by 7 bases; bases with no gene match: 3. The CDR3 coding sequence is TGCAGCGGTGCTAGCGGGGGGGAGACCCAGTACTTC. Encoded protein: CSGASGGETQYF.

The CDR3, as DNA: TGTGCCAGCCGTCCGGGAGGAGGCGCAGATACGCAGTATTTT. Protein: CASRPGGGADTQYF. The chain recombines TRBV6-1 with TRBJ2-3, with TRBD2 identical over 7 bases. There are 14 residues in the CDR3. The germline V gene has CDR1 MNHNS and CDR2 SASEGT. V lost 8 bases to trimming and J lost 4 bases; unmatched junction nucleotides: 9.

V and J are TRBV19 and TRBJ1-2; 8 bases are a match to TRBD1. From germline, CDR1 is LNHDA and CDR2 SQIVND (reference sequence). This CDR3 has 12 amino acids. The V segment lost 8 bases and the J segment 4 bases; nucleotides outside the gene matches: 3. The CDR3 sequence is CASSDRGYGYTF. The CDR3 bases are TGTGCCAGTTCTGACAGGGGCTATGGCTACACCTTC.

The chain is built from TRBV10-3 and TRBJ2-7; D remains unclear. The CDR3 runs 12 residues. CDR1 is ENHRY and CDR2 is SYGVKD in the germline V gene. V dropped 4 bases and J dropped 5 bases, with 9 bases sitting between them. The chain's CDR3 is CAISAYSDEQYF. The CDR3 DNA follows: TGTGCCATCAGTGCCTACAGCGACGAGCAGTACTTC.

The V call is TRBV10-3, the J call TRBJ2-7; 8 bases map to TRBD1. This CDR3 has 14 residues. With V trimmed by 3 bases and J by 2 bases, 3 bases remained unmatched. Germline-derived CDR1 and CDR2 are ENHRY and SYGVKD. CDR3 protein: CAISDGTGTYEQYF. In DNA, the CDR3 is TGTGCCATCAGTGATGGGACAGGCACCTACGAGCAGTACTTC.

This chain links TRBV18 with TRBJ2-7; 8 nucleotides match TRBD1. This CDR3 contains 13 residues. The J segment lost 5 bases and the V segment lost 4 bases, leaving 4 bases of the junction unmatched. Germline loops: CDR1 KGHSH, CDR2 LQKENI. Here the CDR3 DNA reads TGTGCCAGCTCACTTCGGGACAGGAACGAGCAGTACTTC. It codes for CASSLRDRNEQYF.

V and J are TRBV28 and TRBJ2-5, with a tentative D call TRBD2 (5 bases). Germline CDR1 is MDHEN and CDR2 is SYDVKM. V was pared by 1 base and J by 7 bases, with 13 bases between. The CDR3 runs to 14 residues. CDR3 region: CASSLSSIGGTQYF. CDR3 DNA: TGTGCCAGCAGTTTATCGTCGATTGGAGGGACCCAGTACTTC.

V gene TRBV5-1 combines with J gene TRBJ2-2; the D is unclear. The germline V gene has CDR1 SGHRS and CDR2 YFSETQ. The CDR3 runs 15 residues. Between the trimmed V and J ends, which lost 2 bases and 4 bases, there was a span of 12 bases. In DNA, the CDR3 is TGCGCCAGCAGCTTCGGGCAGATCGGCACCGGGGAGCTGTTTTTT. Amino acids: CASSFGQIGTGELFF.

The V gene is TRBV27, the J gene TRBJ1-1; D is perhaps TRBD1 (5 bases). The germline V and J ends were trimmed by 5 bases and 2 bases, with 12 bases remaining between them. The CDR3 extends over 14 amino acids. Germline CDR1 MNHEY, CDR2 SMNVEV (reference sequence). CDR3 amino acids: CASSPGTANTEAFF. CDR3 nucleotides: TGTGCCAGCAGTCCAGGGACGGCCAACACTGAAGCTTTCTTT.

The V call is TRBV4-2, the J call TRBJ1-1; D unclear. Germline loops: CDR1 LGHNA, CDR2 YNFKEQ. The CDR3 has 13 residues. The ends were cut back, 4 bases at V and 0 bases at J, with 6 bases in the middle. DNA of the CDR3: TGTGCCAGCAGCCCCACAGTGAACACTGAAGCTTTCTTT. This translates into CASSPTVNTEAFF.

In its sample, this clone was seen a few times. V usage is TRBV7-3 and J usage is TRBJ2-7; 8 bases are shared with TRBD1. Germline V gives CDR1 SGHTA, CDR2 FQGTGA. The CDR3 sequence is 14 residues long. The junction had 6 bases not matched to a gene; V was cut back by 5 bases and J by 3 bases. For the CDR3, the DNA is TGTGCCAGCAGCGCCACCGGGACAGGCTACGAGCAGTACTTC. Translating it yields CASSATGTGYEQYF.

This chain links TRBV6-5 with TRBJ2-6; D gene unclear. V was cut by 6 bases and J by 0 bases, with 9 bases left in between. This CDR3 is 15 amino acids long. Germline V gene lookup returns CDR1 MNHEY and CDR2 SVGAGI. The chain's CDR3 is CASSGRPSGANVLTF. The CDR3 bases are TGTGCCAGCAGCGGACGGCCCTCTGGGGCCAACGTCCTGACTTTC.

The V call is TRBV6-5, the J call TRBJ1-2; weak D call: TRBD1 (5 bases). V was cut by 5 bases and J by 5 bases, with 15 bases left in between. Germline V lookup: CDR1 MNHEY, CDR2 SVGAGI. The CDR3 contains 14 residues. CDR3 in DNA: TGTGCCAGCAGTAGCCCCAAAAAGGGGTATGGCTACACCTTC. Residues: CASSSPKKGYGYTF.

This clone was detected only a few times. This chain connects TRBV19 to TRBJ2-7; 10 bases are a match to TRBD1. Germline V lookup: CDR1 LNHDA, CDR2 SQIVND (reference sequence). This CDR3 has 15 amino acids. After removal of 10 bases from V and 2 bases from J, the junction contained 11 bases not matched to a gene. Here the CDR3 reads CAKIAGTGDAYEQYF. The CDR3 DNA reads as TGTGCCAAGATCGCCGGGACAGGGGACGCCTACGAGCAGTACTTC.

This clone was observed a few times. V usage is TRBV5-1 and J usage is TRBJ2-2; 8 bases align to TRBD1. Germline values: CDR1 SGHRS, CDR2 YFSETQ. This CDR3 contains 16 residues. Losses at the gene ends were 4 bases for V and 8 bases for J; bases not matched to a gene: 13. CDR3 DNA sequence: TGCGCCAGCAGCCCCTCCCCACAGGGGGATGAAGGGGAGCTGTTTTTT. This translates into CASSPSPQGDEGELFF.